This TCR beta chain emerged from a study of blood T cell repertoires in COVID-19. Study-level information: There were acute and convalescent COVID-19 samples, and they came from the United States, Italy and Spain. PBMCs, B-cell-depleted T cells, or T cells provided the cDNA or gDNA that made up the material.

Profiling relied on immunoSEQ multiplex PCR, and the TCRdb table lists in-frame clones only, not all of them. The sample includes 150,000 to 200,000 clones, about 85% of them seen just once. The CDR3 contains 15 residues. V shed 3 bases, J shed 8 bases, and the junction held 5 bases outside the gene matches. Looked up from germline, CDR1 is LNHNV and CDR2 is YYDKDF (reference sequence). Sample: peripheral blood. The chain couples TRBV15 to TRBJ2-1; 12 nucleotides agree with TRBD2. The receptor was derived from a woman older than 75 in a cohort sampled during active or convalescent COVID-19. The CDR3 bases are TGTGCCACCAGCAGGGGGGGACTAGCGGGCGATGAGCAGTTCTTC. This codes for CATSRGGLAGDEQFF.